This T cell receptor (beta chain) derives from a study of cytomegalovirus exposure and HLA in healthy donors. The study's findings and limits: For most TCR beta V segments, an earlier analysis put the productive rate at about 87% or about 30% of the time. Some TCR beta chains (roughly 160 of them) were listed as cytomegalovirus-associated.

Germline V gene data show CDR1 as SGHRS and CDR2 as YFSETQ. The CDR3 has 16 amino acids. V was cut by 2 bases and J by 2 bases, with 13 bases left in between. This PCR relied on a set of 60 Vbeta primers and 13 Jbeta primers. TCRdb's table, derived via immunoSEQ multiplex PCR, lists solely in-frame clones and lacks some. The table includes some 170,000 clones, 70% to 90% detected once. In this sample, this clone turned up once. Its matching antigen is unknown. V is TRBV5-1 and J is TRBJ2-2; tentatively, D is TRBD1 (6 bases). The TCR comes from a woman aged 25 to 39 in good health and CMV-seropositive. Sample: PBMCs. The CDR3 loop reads CASSFYRVQNTGELFF. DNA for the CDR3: TGCGCCAGCAGCTTCTACAGGGTGCAAAACACCGGGGAGCTGTTTTTT.